This T cell receptor (beta chain) was captured by sequencing in a study of graft-versus-host responses after intestinal transplantation. Study at large: Multivisceral, liver-intestinal, or isolated intestinal transplants were performed in recipients. Recipients uniformly received anti-thymocyte globulin induction, followed by tacrolimus and steroids for 3 to 4 years. Findings and limits, study-wide: Present in recipient marrow, GvH clones included some that appeared first in ileum or blood. Where graft-donor T cell macrochimerism was present, patients had high graft-versus-host to host-versus-graft clonal ratios in allografts.

Profiled with immunoSEQ multiplex PCR; TCRdb holds only in-frame clones, not every one. Among tens of thousands of clones listed, roughly 90% were seen once. This clone was detected only a few times. Its specificity is unknown. V was clipped by 6 bases and J by 7 bases; unmatched bases: 7. CDR1 and CDR2 (germline): LNHDA, SQIVND (reference sequence). This CDR3 comprises 15 residues. This TCR was recovered from a human patient who received an intestinal transplant, so some T cells may come from the graft donor. The chain recombines TRBV19 with TRBJ2-7; 15 bases align to TRBD2. The source was PBMCs, collected 98 days after intestinal transplantation. CDR3: CASRQHGLAGGEQYF. CDR3 DNA: TGTGCCAGTAGGCAACATGGACTAGCGGGAGGGGAGCAGTACTTC.